The 18 T cell receptor beta chains listed next were all sequenced from one sample in a study of T-cell reconstitution after alpha-beta-depleted transplantation in children. Unique molecular identifiers were incorporated into the prepared TCRbeta library. Using its own MiXCR run on the PCR reads, TCRdb lists one record per CDR3 protein. The sample consists of about 540,000 distinct CDR3 sequences, around 17% of them appearing once. Sequencing was performed on PBMCs from the stem cell graft donor, taken from the stem cell graft. These receptors all come from a human donor who donated a stem cell graft to a child with acute lymphoblastic leukemia.

This chain uses TRBV5-1 with TRBJ2-5; D remains unclear. The germline gives CDR1 SGHRS, CDR2 YFSETQ. The CDR3 totals 14 residues. Trimming took off 0 bases at V and 5 bases at J, with 11 bases between the two ends. CDR3 amino acids: CASSLVGQRETQYF. In DNA, the CDR3 is TGCGCCAGCAGCTTGGTTGGGCAAAGGGAGACCCAGTACTTC.

There are a few counts of this clonotype. The J gene is TRBJ1-5, the V gene TRBV20-1; no clear D gene. Trimming took 3 bases from V and 1 from J, leaving 10 bases between them. Germline-derived CDR1 and CDR2 are DFQATT and SNEGSKA (reference sequence). This CDR3 comprises 14 residues. The CDR3 is CSARNRASNQPQHF. The CDR3 region has the DNA TGCAGTGCTAGGAACCGGGCAAGCAATCAGCCCCAGCATTTT.

The CDR3, as DNA: TGTGCCAGCTCACCGGCGGCGGGAGTTCAAGAGACCCAGTACTTC. This gives the protein CASSPAAGVQETQYF. This rearrangement joins TRBV18 to TRBJ2-5; 7 nucleotides align to TRBD2. Germline loops: CDR1 KGHSH, CDR2 LQKENI. J was trimmed by 2 bases and V by 3 bases; bases with no gene match: 6. This CDR3 comprises 15 residues.

This clonotype has only one observation. The CDR3 loop reads CASSLVHGNYGYTF. In DNA form, the CDR3 reads TGCGCCAGCAGCTTGGTTCACGGTAACTATGGCTACACCTTC. The rearrangement links TRBV5-1 to TRBJ1-2; no definite D call. Trimming took 0 bases from V and 1 from J, leaving 7 bases between them. The CDR3 totals 14 residues. The germline V gene has CDR1 SGHRS and CDR2 YFSETQ.

This clonotype was found a few times. The gene calls are TRBV3-1 and TRBJ1-1; D ambiguous. CDR3 length: 13 residues. The V gene lost 4 bases and the J gene lost 6 bases, with 12 bases spanning the gap. CDR1 LGHDT and CDR2 YNNKEL come from the germline V gene (reference sequence). The CDR3 DNA reads as TGTGCCAGCAGCCGCAAAGAGACCCCTGAAGCTTTCTTT. Its translation: CASSRKETPEAFF.

CDR3 in amino acids: CASSPRDRGRELFF. The DNA of the CDR3 is TGTGCCAGCAGTCCCCGGGACCGCGGTAGGGAGCTGTTTTTT. The V call is TRBV27, the J call TRBJ2-2; D may be TRBD1 or TRBD2 (5 bases each). V lost 5 bases and J lost 9, with 16 bases in between. The CDR3 sequence is 14 residues long. Germline V lookup: CDR1 MNHEY, CDR2 SMNVEV (reference sequence).

J is TRBJ2-1 and V is TRBV9; 7 nucleotides agree with TRBD2. CDR3 length: 15 residues. Per germline, CDR1 SGDLS and CDR2 YYNGEE. V lost 2 bases to trimming and J lost 8 bases; unmatched junction nucleotides: 10. The CDR3 region has the DNA TGTGCCAGCAGCGTGAGCGGGAAGTATAATGATGAGCAGTTCTTC. It yields the protein CASSVSGKYNDEQFF.

This clonotype was counted only a few times. This rearrangement joins TRBV18 to TRBJ1-1; D is undetermined. V was clipped by 3 bases and J by 1 base, with 12 bases between them. CDR1 KGHSH and CDR2 LQKENI come from the germline V gene. This CDR3 spans 15 amino acids. The CDR3 DNA follows: TGTGCCAGCTCACCTACGACAACCAAGAACACTGAAGCTTTCTTT. Translating gives CASSPTTTKNTEAFF.

The rearrangement uses TRBV7-9 and TRBJ1-4; D uncertain. The CDR3 is 18 amino acids. CDR1 and CDR2 (germline): SEHNR, FQNEAQ (reference sequence). The ends were cut back, 3 bases at V and 0 bases at J, with 17 bases in the middle. The CDR3 loop is CASSFLRQPSATNEKLFF. CDR3 in DNA: TGTGCCAGCAGCTTCTTAAGGCAACCCTCTGCAACTAATGAAAAACTGTTTTTT.

The chain combines TRBV7-8 with TRBJ2-7; 9 bases match TRBD2. The CDR3 has 14 residues. The germline V gene has CDR1 SGHVS and CDR2 FQNEAQ. V gave up 5 bases and J gave up 7 bases; unmatched junction bases: 9. CDR3 loop: CASSASGRTREQYF. Here the CDR3 DNA reads TGTGCCAGCAGCGCCAGCGGGAGGACTCGAGAGCAGTACTTC.

This clonotype turned up a few times. The chain employs TRBV4-1 and TRBJ1-5; 11 nucleotides match TRBD1. Germline V gene lookup returns CDR1 MGHRA and CDR2 YSYEKL. Trimming took 4 bases from V and 10 from J; bases not matched to a gene: 6. The CDR3 has 14 residues. The CDR3 is CASSLGQGVYPQHF. In DNA form, the CDR3 reads TGCGCCAGCAGCCTGGGACAGGGGGTTTATCCCCAGCATTTT.

The chain joins TRBV2 to TRBJ2-3; TRBD1 matches at 9 bases. The CDR3 runs 18 residues. V dropped 4 bases and J dropped 2; count of bases not matched to a gene: 13. The germline CDR1 and CDR2 sequences are SNHLY and FYNNEI. As DNA, the CDR3 is TGTGCCAGCAGTGCCACACGCCCCGGACAGGGGATCACAGATACGCAGTATTTT. This codes for CASSATRPGQGITDTQYF.

This sequence joins TRBV6-6 and TRBJ2-7; a weak D match, TRBD1 (5 bases). The CDR3 totals 13 residues. The V end was cut by 2 bases, the J end by 0 bases, with 5 bases between. CDR1 is MNHNY, CDR2 SVGAGI, per germline (reference sequence). In nucleotides, the CDR3 is TGTGCCAGCAGTTACGGGGCCTCCTACGAGCAGTACTTC. Translated: CASSYGASYEQYF.

A few counts support this clonotype. V gene TRBV20-1 combines with J gene TRBJ1-2; D is unclear. The CDR3 length is 13 residues. Between the trimmed V and J ends, which lost 0 bases and 8 bases, there was a span of 13 bases. CDR1 and CDR2 from the germline V gene are DFQATT and SNEGSKA (reference sequence). The CDR3 DNA sequence: TGCAGTGCTAGAGATGGGCAGGCGGGCGGCTACACCTTC. Protein product: CSARDGQAGGYTF.

The sample holds a few counts of this clonotype. The genes are TRBV20-1 and TRBJ2-2; no clear D gene. With 7 bases removed from V and 0 bases from J, the gap between germline ends came to 9 bases. Germline assignment: CDR1 DFQATT and CDR2 SNEGSKA (reference sequence). This CDR3 comprises 13 residues. The CDR3 DNA reads TGCAGTGGAAGCTACCCGAACACCGGGGAGCTGTTTTTT. Encoded protein: CSGSYPNTGELFF.

There are many counts of this clonotype. The chain links TRBV20-1 to TRBJ2-1, with 10 bases that match TRBD2. Germline assignment: CDR1 DFQATT and CDR2 SNEGSKA (reference sequence). This CDR3 is built from 19 residues. Trimming cost V 1 base and J 0 bases; bases outside gene matches: 12. The CDR3 DNA reads as TGCAGTGCTAGAGGTTCCCGGAAGACTAGCGGGTCCTCCTACAATGAGCAGTTCTTC. Translated, it gives CSARGSRKTSGSSYNEQFF.

This clonotype was counted a few times. The rearrangement links TRBV18 to TRBJ1-1; weak D call: TRBD1 (5 bases). CDR1 is KGHSH and CDR2 is LQKENI in the germline V gene. Trimming took 3 bases from V and 2 from J, leaving 19 bases between them. This CDR3 has 17 amino acids. CDR3 bases: TGTGCCAGCTCACCTTTGGCCGCTGGGCAGGGAAACACTGAAGCTTTCTTT. Amino acids: CASSPLAAGQGNTEAFF.

The rearrangement links TRBV19 to TRBJ2-1; D may match TRBD1 or TRBD2 (5 bases each). This CDR3 is built from 13 residues. Germline values: CDR1 LNHDA, CDR2 SQIVND (reference sequence). The V gene lost 3 bases and the J gene lost 12 bases, with 15 bases spanning the gap. The CDR3 sequence is CASSMLRERGQFF. The CDR3 bases are TGTGCCAGTAGTATGTTAAGGGAGAGGGGGCAGTTCTTC. Full variable domain (remainder filled in from reference TRBV19 and TRBJ2-1): DGGITQSPKYLFRKEGQNVTLSCEQNLNHDAMYWYRQDPGQGLRLIYYSQIVNDFQKGDIAEGYSVSREKKESFPLTVTSAQKNPTAFYLCASSMLRERGQFFGPGTRLTVL.